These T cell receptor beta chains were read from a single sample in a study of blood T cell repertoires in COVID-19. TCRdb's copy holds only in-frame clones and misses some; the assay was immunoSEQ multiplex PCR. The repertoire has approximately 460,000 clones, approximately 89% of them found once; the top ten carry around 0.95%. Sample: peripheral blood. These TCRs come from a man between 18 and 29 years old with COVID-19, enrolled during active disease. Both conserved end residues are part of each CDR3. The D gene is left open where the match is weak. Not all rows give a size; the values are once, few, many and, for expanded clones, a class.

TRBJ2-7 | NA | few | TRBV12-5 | TGTGCTAGTGCCCTGCGGCAGGGCCCTTCCTACGAGCAGTACTTC | CASALRQGPSYEQYF
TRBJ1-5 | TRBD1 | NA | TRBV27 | TGTGCCAGCAGCTATGACAGGGAACAGCCCCAGCATTTT | CASSYDREQPQHF
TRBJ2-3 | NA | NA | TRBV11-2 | TGTGCCAGCAGTGGACGGGAGCTCGGCACAGATACGCAGTATTTT | CASSGRELGTDTQYF
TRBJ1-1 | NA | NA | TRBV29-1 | TGCAGCGGAGGGGGAAGCACTGAAGCTTTCTTT | CSGGGSTEAFF
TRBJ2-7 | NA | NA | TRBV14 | TGTGCCAGCAGCCGTTCTAGCGTTTACGAGCAGTACTTC | CASSRSSVYEQYF
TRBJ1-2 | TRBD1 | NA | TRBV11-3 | TGTGCCAGCAGCTTATACCCGACAGGGGATCGAGATGGCTACACCTTC | CASSLYPTGDRDGYTF
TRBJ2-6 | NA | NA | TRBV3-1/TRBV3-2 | TGTGCCAGCAGCCAATCCGGGACTTTTGGGGCCAACGTCCTGACTTTC | CASSQSGTFGANVLTF
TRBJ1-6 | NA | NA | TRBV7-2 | TGTGCCAGCAGCTATCAAACAGCCTCACCCCTCCACTTT | CASSYQTASPLHF
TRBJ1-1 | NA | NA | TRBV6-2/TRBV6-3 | TGTGCCAGCAGTTACCGGGGGTTCACTGAAGCTTTCTTT | CASSYRGFTEAFF
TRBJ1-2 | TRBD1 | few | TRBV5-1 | TGCGCCAGCAGACCGGACAGGAACTATGGCTACACCTTC | CASRPDRNYGYTF
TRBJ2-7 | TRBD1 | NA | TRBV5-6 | TGTGCCAGCAGCCTGGGACAGAGAGCCTACGAGCAGTACTTC | CASSLGQRAYEQYF
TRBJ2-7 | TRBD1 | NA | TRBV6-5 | TGTGCCAGCAGCAAGGACAGGTTCCACGAGCAGTACTTC | CASSKDRFHEQYF
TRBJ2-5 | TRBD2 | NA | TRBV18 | TGTGCCAGCTCACCCTTAGCGGGGGGCCCGCCAGAGACCCAGTACTTC | CASSPLAGGPPETQYF
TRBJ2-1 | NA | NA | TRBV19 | TGTGCCAGTAGTTTGGCTAGCTCCTACAATGAGCAGTTCTTC | CASSLASSYNEQFF
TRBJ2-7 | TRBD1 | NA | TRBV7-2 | TGTGCCAGCAGCTTAATTGGACAGGGGGCGCAGGAGCAGTACTTC | CASSLIGQGAQEQYF
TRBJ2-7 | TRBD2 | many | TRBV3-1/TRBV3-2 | TGTGCCAGCAGCCCTAGACTAGCGGGGACCCCTAGGTACGAGCAGTACTTC | CASSPRLAGTPRYEQYF
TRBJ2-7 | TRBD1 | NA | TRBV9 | TGTGCCAGCAGCTTAATGCCGGGACAGGGAAACGAGCAGTACTTC | CASSLMPGQGNEQYF
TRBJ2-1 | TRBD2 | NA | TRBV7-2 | TGTGCCAGCAGCTTAGGAGCGGGAGGGCCGGGTGAGCAGTTCTTC | CASSLGAGGPGEQFF
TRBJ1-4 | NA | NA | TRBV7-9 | TGTGCCAGCAGGTCAGCAGAGGGTTATAATGAAAAACTGTTTTTT | CASRSAEGYNEKLFF
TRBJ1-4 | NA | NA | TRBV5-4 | TGTGCCAGCAGCTCGGGACAAGTAGTCGAAAAACTGTTTTTT | CASSSGQVVEKLFF
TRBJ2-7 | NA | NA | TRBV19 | TGTGCCAGTAGTATCAATCAGGGCACCGAGCAGTACTTC | CASSINQGTEQYF
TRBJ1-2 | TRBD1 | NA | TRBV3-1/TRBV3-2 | TGTGCCAGCAGCCAAGGGGGACAGCAGGATGGCTACACCTTC | CASSQGGQQDGYTF
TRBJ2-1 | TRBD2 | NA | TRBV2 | TGTGCCACCCTACTAGCGGGAGGGCCTCGCGAGCAGTTCTTC | CATLLAGGPREQFF
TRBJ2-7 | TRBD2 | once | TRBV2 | TGTGCCAGCATCCTAGCGGGCCCCCACGAGCAGTACTTC | CASILAGPHEQYF
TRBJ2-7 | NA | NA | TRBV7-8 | TGTGCCAGCAGCTTAGAGCCCCGGGGGTGGGCCTACGAGCAGTACTTC | CASSLEPRGWAYEQYF
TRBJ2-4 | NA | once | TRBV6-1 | TGTGCCAGCAGTGAAGTCGACAGTACAGCCAAAAACATTCAGTACTTC | CASSEVDSTAKNIQYF
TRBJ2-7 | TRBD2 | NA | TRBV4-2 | TGTGCCAGCAGCCAACAGCGGGAGAGCACCTACGAGCAGTACTTC | CASSQQRESTYEQYF
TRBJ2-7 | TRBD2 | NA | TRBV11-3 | TGTGCCTCCCAGGGGCTAGCGGGAGCCGAGCAGTACTTC | CASQGLAGAEQYF
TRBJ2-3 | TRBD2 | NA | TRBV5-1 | TGCGCCAGCAGCTTGGGGCTAGCGGGAGGGCCTGGTACGCAGTATTTT | CASSLGLAGGPGTQYF
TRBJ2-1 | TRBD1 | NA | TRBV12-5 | TGTGCTAGTGGTTCTCCCCGGACAGGCGGCTCCTACAATGAGCAGTTCTTC | CASGSPRTGGSYNEQFF
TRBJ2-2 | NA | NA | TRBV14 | TGTGCCAGCAGCCAAGAACGGGGTACCGGGGAGCTGTTTTTT | CASSQERGTGELFF
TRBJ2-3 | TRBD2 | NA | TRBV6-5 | TGTGCCAGCCTTGTTCTAGCGGGGGGCACAGATACGCAGTATTTT | CASLVLAGGTDTQYF
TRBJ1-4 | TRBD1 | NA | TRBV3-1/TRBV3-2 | TGTGCCAGCAGCCAAGGCGACAGGGGGTTGTCTAATGAAAAACTGTTTTTT | CASSQGDRGLSNEKLFF
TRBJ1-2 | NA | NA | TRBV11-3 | TGTGCCAGCAGCCCACGGACAGCGGCACCCGGGGATGGCTACACCTTC | CASSPRTAAPGDGYTF
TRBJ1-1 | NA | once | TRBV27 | TGTGCCAGCAGTTTGCTAGGGGTCGAGAACACTGAAGCTTTCTTT | CASSLLGVENTEAFF
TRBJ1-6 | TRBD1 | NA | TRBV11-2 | TGTGCCAGCATCCCCGGGACAGGGAATTCACCCCTCCACTTT | CASIPGTGNSPLHF
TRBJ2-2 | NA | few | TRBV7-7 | TGTGCTAGCAGCTTTGGGACTTCGAACACCGGGGAGCTGTTTTTT | CASSFGTSNTGELFF
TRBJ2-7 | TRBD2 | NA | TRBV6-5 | TGTGCCAGCAGTAGATTAGCGGGAGGGCCCGTCGAGCAGTACTTC | CASSRLAGGPVEQYF
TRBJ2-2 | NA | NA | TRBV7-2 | TGTGCCAGCACCGACTGGAACACCGGGGAGCTGTTTTTT | CASTDWNTGELFF
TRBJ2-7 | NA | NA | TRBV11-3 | TGTGCCAGCAGCTCGCCCGGCTCGGCTAGCCCCTACGAGCAGTACTTC | CASSSPGSASPYEQYF
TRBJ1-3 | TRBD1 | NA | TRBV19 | TGTGCCAGTAGTATGACAGGGGGTTTTCTAAACACCATATATTTT | CASSMTGGFLNTIYF
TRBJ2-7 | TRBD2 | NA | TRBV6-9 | TGTGCCAGCAGTCAGGTGGTAGCGGGGGGACTTGTAGAGTACTTC | CASSQVVAGGLVEYF
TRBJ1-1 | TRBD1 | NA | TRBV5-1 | TGCGCCAGCAGCCCCCGTACCAGACAGGGGGCACAAATCACTGAAGCTTTCTTT | CASSPRTRQGAQITEAFF
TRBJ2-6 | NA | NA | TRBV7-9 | TGTGCCAGCAGCAAAAGGACAGACCTCTCTGGGGCCAACGTCCTGACTTTC | CASSKRTDLSGANVLTF
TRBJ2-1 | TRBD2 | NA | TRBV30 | TGTGCCTGGAGTGTAAACTTTATAGCGGGATCCTTCCCAAATGAGCAGTTCTTC | CAWSVNFIAGSFPNEQFF